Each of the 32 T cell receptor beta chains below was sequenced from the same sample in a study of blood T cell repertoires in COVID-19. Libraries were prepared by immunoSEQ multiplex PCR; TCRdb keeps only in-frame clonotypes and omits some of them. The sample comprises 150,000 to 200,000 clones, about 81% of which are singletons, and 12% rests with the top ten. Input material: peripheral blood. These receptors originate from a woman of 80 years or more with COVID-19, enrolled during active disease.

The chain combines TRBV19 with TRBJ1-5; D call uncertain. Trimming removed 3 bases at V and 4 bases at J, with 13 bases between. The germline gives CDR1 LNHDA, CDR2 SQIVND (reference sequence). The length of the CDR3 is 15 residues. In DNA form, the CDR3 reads TGTGCCAGTAGTATCACGGGGTTTGAGAATCAGCCCCAGCATTTT. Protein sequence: CASSITGFENQPQHF.

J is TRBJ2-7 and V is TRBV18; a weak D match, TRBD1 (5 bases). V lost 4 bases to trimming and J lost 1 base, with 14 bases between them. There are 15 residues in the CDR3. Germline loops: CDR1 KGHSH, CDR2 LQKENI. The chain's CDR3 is CASSRGSDGSYEQYF. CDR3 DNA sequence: TGTGCCAGCTCACGGGGCTCCGACGGGTCCTACGAGCAGTACTTC.

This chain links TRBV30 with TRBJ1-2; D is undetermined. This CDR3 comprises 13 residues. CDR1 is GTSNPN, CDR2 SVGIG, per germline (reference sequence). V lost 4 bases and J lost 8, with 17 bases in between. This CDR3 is CAWTPMTAGGYTF. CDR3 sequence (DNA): TGTGCCTGGACCCCGATGACTGCGGGGGGCTACACCTTC.

CDR3 DNA sequence: TGTGCCAGCAGTTACCGCCCCGCGGGGGGCTACAATGAGCAGTTCTTC. Translated, it gives CASSYRPAGGYNEQFF. J is TRBJ2-1 and V is TRBV6-2 or TRBV6-3, with 8 bases matching TRBD2. The CDR3 loop spans 16 amino acids. Trimming removed 2 bases from V and 3 bases from J; junction bases left unmatched: 6. Germline V gene sequence: CDR1 MNHEY, CDR2 SVGEGT.

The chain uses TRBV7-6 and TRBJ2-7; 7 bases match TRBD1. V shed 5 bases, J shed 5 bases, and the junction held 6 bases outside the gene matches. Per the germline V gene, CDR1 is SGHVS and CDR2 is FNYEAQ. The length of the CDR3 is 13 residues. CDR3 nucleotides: TGTGCCAGCAGCACCTTGACAGGGAACGAGCAGTACTTC. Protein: CASSTLTGNEQYF. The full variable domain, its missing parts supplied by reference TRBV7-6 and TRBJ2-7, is GAGVSQSPRYKVTKRGQDVALRCDPISGHVSLYWYRQALGQGPEFLTYFNYEAQQDKSGLPNDRFSAERPEGSISTLTIQRTEQRDSAMYRCASSTLTGNEQYFGPGTRLTVT.

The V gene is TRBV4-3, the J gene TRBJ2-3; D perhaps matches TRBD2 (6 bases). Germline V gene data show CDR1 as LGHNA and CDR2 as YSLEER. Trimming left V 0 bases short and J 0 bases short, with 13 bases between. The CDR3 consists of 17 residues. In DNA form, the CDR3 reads TGCGCCAGCAGCCAAGATCGGAGCGGGCGGAGCACAGATACGCAGTATTTT. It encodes CASSQDRSGRSTDTQYF.

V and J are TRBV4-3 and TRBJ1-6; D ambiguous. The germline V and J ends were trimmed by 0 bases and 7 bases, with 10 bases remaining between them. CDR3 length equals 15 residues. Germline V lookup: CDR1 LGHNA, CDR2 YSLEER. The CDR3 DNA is TGCGCCAGCAGCCAAGATTATGCAGAAAATTCACCCCTCCACTTT. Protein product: CASSQDYAENSPLHF.

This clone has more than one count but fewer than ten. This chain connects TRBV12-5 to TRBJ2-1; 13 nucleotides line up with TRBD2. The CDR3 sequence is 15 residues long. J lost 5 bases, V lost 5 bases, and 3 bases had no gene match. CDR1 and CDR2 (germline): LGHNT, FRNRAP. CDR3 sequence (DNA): TGTGCTAGTGGTAAAACTAGCGGGGGGGACAATGAGCAGTTCTTC. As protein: CASGKTSGGDNEQFF.

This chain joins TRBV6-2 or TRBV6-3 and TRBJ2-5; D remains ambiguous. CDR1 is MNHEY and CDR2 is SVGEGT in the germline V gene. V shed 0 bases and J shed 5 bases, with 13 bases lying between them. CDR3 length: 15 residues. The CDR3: CASSYSRSGLETQYF. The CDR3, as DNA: TGTGCCAGCAGTTACTCAAGGTCGGGTCTGGAGACCCAGTACTTC.

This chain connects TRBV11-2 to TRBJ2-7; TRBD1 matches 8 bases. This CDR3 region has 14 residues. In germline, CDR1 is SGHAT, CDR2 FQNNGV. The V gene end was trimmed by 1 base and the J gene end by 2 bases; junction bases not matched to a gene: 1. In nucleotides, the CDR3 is TGTGCCAGCAGCTTAGTCAGGGGGCCCTACGAGCAGTACTTC. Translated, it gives CASSLVRGPYEQYF.

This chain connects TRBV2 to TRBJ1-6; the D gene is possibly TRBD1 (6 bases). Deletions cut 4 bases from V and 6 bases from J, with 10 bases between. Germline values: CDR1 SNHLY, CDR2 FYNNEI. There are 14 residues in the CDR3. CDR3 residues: CASSGTAPNSPLHF. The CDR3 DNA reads TGTGCCAGCAGTGGGACAGCTCCTAATTCACCCCTCCACTTT.

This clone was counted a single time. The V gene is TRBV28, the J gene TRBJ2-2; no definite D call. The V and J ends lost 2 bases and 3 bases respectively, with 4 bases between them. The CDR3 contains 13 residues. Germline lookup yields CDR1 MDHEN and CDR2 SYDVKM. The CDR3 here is CASSLADTGELFF. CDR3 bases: TGTGCCAGCAGTTTAGCAGACACCGGGGAGCTGTTTTTT. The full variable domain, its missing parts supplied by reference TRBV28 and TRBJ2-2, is DVKVTQSSRYLVKRTGEKVFLECVQDMDHENMFWYRQDPGLGLRLIYFSYDVKMKEKGDIPEGYSVSREKKERFSLILESASTNQTSMYLCASSLADTGELFFGEGSRLTVL.

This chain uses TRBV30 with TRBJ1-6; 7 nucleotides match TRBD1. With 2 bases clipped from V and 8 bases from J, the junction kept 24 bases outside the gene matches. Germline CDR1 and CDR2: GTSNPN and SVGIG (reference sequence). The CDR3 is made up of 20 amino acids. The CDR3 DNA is TGTGCCTGGAGTAAATTGTACGGACTACAGGGGCCGGGTGGGGATTCACCCCTCCACTTT. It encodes CAWSKLYGLQGPGGDSPLHF.

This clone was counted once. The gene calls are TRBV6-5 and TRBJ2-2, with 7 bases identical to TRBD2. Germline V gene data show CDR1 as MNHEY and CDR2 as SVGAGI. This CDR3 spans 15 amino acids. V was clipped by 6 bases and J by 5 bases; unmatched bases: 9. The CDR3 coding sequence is TGTGCCAGCAGGCGGCCTAGCGGCCTAACCGGGGAGCTGTTTTTT. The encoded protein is CASRRPSGLTGELFF.

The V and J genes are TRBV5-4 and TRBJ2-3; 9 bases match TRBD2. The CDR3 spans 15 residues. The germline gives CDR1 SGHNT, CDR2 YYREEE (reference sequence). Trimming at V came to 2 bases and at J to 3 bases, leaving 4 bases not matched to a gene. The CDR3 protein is CASSFGGGATDTQYF. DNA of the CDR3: TGTGCCAGCAGCTTCGGCGGGGGGGCGACAGATACGCAGTATTTT. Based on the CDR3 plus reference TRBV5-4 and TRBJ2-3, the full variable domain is ETGVTQSPTHLIKTRGQQVTLRCSSQSGHNTVSWYQQALGQGPQFIFQYYREEENGRGNFPPRFSGLQFPNYSSELNVNALELDDSALYLCASSFGGGATDTQYFGPGTRLTVL.

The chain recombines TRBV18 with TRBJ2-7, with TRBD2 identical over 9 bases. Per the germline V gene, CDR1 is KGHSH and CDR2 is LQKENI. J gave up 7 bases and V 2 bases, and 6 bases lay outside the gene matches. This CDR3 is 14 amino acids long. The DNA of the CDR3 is TGTGCCAGCTCACCAGTAGCGGGAGTGGTGGAGCAGTACTTC. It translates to CASSPVAGVVEQYF. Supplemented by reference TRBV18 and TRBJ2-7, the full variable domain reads NAGVMQNPRHLVRRRGQEARLRCSPMKGHSHVYWYRQLPEEGLKFMVYLQKENIIDESGMPKERFSAEFPKEGPSILRIQQVVRGDSAAYFCASSPVAGVVEQYFGPGTRLTVT.

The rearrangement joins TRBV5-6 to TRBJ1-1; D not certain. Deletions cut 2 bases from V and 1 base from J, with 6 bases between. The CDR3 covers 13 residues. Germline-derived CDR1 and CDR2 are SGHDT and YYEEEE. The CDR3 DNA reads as TGTGCCAGCAGCTTTTTCCGGAACACTGAAGCTTTCTTT. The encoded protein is CASSFFRNTEAFF.

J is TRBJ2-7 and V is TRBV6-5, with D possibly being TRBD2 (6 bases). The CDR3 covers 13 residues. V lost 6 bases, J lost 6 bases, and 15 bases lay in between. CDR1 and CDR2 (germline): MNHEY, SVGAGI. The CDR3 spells CASSLGLRGEQYF. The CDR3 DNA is TGTGCCAGCAGCTTGGGACTGCGGGGCGAGCAGTACTTC.

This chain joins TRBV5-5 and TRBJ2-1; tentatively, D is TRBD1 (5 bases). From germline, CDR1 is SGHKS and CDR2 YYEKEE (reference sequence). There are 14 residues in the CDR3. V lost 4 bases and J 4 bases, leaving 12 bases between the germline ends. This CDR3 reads CASSLLDSYNEQFF. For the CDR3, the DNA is TGTGCCAGCAGCCTATTAGACAGTTACAATGAGCAGTTCTTC.

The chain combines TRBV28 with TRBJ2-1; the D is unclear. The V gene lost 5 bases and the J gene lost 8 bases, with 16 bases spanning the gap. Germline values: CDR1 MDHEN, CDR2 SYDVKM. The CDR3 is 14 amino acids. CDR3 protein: CASSGPPPTHEQFF. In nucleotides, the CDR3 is TGTGCCAGCAGTGGCCCTCCACCCACCCATGAGCAGTTCTTC.

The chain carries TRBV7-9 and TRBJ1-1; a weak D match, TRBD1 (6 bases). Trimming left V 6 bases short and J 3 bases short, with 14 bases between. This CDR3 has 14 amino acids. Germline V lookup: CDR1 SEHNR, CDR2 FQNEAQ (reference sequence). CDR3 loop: CASRLQGSYTEAFF. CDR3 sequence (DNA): TGTGCCAGCAGGCTACAGGGTTCCTACACTGAAGCTTTCTTT.

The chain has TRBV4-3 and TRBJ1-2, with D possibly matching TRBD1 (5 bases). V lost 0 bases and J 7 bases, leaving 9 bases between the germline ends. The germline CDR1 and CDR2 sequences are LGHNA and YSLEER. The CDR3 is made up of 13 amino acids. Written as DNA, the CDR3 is TGCGCCAGCAGCCAAGATGCAGGGTCTGGCTACACCTTC. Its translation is CASSQDAGSGYTF.

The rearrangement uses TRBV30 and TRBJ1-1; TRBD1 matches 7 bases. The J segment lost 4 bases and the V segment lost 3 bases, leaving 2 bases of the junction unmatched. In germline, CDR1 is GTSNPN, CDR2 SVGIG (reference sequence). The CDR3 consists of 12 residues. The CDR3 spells CAWSAGGTEAFF. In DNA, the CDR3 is TGTGCCTGGAGCGCAGGGGGCACTGAAGCTTTCTTT.

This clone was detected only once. DNA of the CDR3: TGTGCCAGCAGCCCCCGGACTAGCGGGAGGTGGGGTGAGCAGTTCTTC. Protein sequence: CASSPRTSGRWGEQFF. This chain uses TRBV13 with TRBJ2-1, with 14 bases that match TRBD2. V shed 5 bases and J 9 bases; nucleotides not matched to a gene: 9. There are 16 residues in the CDR3. The germline V gene has CDR1 PRHDT and CDR2 FYEKMQ (reference sequence).

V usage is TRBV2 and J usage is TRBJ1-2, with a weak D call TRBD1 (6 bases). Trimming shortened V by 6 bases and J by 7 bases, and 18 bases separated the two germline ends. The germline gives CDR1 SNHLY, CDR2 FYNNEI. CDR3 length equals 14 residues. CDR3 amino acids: CASRNDVTGTGYTF. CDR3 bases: TGTGCCAGCAGGAATGATGTTACAGGGACTGGCTACACCTTC. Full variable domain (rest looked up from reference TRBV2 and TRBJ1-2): EPEVTQTPSHQVTQMGQEVILRCVPISNHLYFYWYRQILGQKVEFLVSFYNNEISEKSEIFDDQFSVERPDGSNFTLKIRSTKLEDSAMYFCASRNDVTGTGYTFGSGTRLTVV.

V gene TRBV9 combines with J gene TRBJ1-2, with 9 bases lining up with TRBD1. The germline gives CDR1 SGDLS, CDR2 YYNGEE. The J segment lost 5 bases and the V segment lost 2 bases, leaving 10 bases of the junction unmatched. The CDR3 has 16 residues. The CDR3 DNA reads TGTGCCAGCAGCGTCAATCCGGGACAGGGCAAATATGGCTACACCTTC. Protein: CASSVNPGQGKYGYTF.

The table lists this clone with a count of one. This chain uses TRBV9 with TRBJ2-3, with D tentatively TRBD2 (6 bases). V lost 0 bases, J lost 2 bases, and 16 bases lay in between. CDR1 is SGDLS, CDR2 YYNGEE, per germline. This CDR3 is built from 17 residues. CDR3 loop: CASSVGGRLGFTDTQYF. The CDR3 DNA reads TGTGCCAGCAGCGTAGGAGGAAGACTAGGGTTCACAGATACGCAGTATTTT.

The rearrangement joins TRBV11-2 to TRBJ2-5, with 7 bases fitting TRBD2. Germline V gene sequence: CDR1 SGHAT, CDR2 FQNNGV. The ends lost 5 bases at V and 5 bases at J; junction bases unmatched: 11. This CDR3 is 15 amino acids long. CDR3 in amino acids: CASSPRGVGFETQYF. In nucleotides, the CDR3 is TGTGCCAGCAGCCCCCGGGGGGTGGGGTTCGAGACCCAGTACTTC.

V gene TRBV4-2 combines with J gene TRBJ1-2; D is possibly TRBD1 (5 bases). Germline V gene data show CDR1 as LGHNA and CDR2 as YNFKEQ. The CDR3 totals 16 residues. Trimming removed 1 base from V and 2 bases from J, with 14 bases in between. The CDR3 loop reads CASSQGTRLTNYGYTF. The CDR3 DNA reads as TGTGCCAGCAGCCAAGGGACAAGGCTAACCAACTATGGCTACACCTTC.

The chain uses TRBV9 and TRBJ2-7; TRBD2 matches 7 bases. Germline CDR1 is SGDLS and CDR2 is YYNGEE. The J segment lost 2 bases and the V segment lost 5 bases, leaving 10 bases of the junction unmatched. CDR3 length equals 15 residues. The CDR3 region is CASSSQSGDTYEQYF. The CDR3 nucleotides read TGTGCCAGCAGTTCACAGAGCGGGGATACCTACGAGCAGTACTTC.

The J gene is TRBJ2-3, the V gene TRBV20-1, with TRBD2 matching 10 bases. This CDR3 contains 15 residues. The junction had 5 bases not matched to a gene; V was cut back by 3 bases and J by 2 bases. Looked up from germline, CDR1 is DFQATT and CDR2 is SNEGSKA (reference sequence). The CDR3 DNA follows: TGCAGTGCTAGTTCTAGCGGGGGAGACACAGATACGCAGTATTTT. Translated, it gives CSASSSGGDTDTQYF.

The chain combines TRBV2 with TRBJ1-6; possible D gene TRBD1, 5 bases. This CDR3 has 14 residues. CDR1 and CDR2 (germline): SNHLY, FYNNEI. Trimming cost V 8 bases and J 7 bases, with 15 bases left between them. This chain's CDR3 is CASAPWGGNSPLHF. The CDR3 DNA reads TGTGCCAGCGCCCCTTGGGGCGGCAATTCACCCCTCCACTTT.